The present TCR beta chain was sequenced within a study of shared clonotypes between healthy human individuals. As concerns this clone: Its antigen remains unknown.

Method: immunoSEQ multiplex PCR; TCRdb's copy keeps in-frame clones and lacks some. Of roughly 2.2 million clones in the sample, just over 90% were seen once. Germline-derived CDR1 and CDR2 are SGHRS and YFSETQ. The CDR3 consists of 18 residues. The V gene lost 0 bases and the J gene lost 1 base, with 14 bases spanning the gap. Overall study results and limits: Naive subsets generally had larger estimated richness than memory subsets.

The sequenced sample consisted of naive CD4+ T cells from PBMCs. Subset described: CD45RA+ positively selected. The chain combines TRBV5-1 with TRBJ2-6; the D gene is possibly TRBD2 (5 bases). This receptor was obtained from a man between 18 and 29 years old in good health. Some clones in this sample may be carry-over from other donors' samples. CDR3 nucleotides: TGCGCCAGCAGCTTGGGTCCGCGAGGGTTTTCTGGGGCCAACGTCCTGACTTTC. Residues: CASSLGPRGFSGANVLTF.